A selection of T cell receptor beta chains follows, all from one sample in a study of T cell responses to AZD1222 COVID-19 vaccine. TCRdb keeps only in-frame clones here, not all; method: immunoSEQ multiplex PCR. The sample contains about 150,000 clones, 89% of which appear only once. The sequencing here drew on peripheral blood, taken on day 0 of AZD1222 vaccination. These receptors all stem from an adult in good health. The CDR3 runs from the conserved cysteine through the conserved F or W. A D gene is named only where the DNA matches it firmly. Rows give clone size only sometimes, using once, few, many, or a class for an expanded clone.

abundance: -; j_gene: TRBJ1-2; v_gene: TRBV18; d_gene: -; CDR3nt: TGTGCCAGCTCAACACTCCAGGGAGGCTACACCTTC; CDR3aa: CASSTLQGGYTF
abundance: -; j_gene: TRBJ1-2; v_gene: TRBV7-9; d_gene: TRBD1; CDR3nt: TGTGCCAGCAGCTTAGCGACAGGGACGAACTATGGCTACACCTTC; CDR3aa: CASSLATGTNYGYTF
abundance: -; j_gene: TRBJ1-4; v_gene: TRBV29-1; d_gene: -; CDR3nt: TGCAGCGTTGAAGCGGCGGCAGGGAGGGAAAAACTGTTTTTT; CDR3aa: CSVEAAAGREKLFF
abundance: -; j_gene: TRBJ1-1; v_gene: TRBV4-2; d_gene: TRBD1; CDR3nt: TGTGCCAGCAGCCAAGCCGGGACAGGGGGAATGAACACTGAAGCTTTCTTT; CDR3aa: CASSQAGTGGMNTEAFF
abundance: -; j_gene: TRBJ1-1; v_gene: TRBV7-2; d_gene: TRBD1; CDR3nt: TGTGCCAGCAGCCCACGACCGGGACAGGGGGACACTGAAGCTTTCTTT; CDR3aa: CASSPRPGQGDTEAFF
abundance: -; j_gene: TRBJ1-4; v_gene: TRBV28; d_gene: -; CDR3nt: TGTGCCAGCAGTTTACTGAAGCCAGGGAGGCGCACTGAAAAACTGTTTTTT; CDR3aa: CASSLLKPGRRTEKLFF
abundance: -; j_gene: TRBJ2-1; v_gene: TRBV5-5; d_gene: TRBD2; CDR3nt: TGTGCCAGCAGCTACGGCGGGAGGGAGTACAATGAGCAGTTCTTC; CDR3aa: CASSYGGREYNEQFF
abundance: -; j_gene: TRBJ1-6; v_gene: TRBV7-6; d_gene: TRBD1; CDR3nt: TGTGCCAGCAGCACGGGACAGTACACTTCACCCCTCCACTTT; CDR3aa: CASSTGQYTSPLHF
abundance: few; j_gene: TRBJ1-1; v_gene: TRBV27; d_gene: TRBD1; CDR3nt: TGTGCCAGCGGATGGACAGGGGACACTGAAGCTTTCTTT; CDR3aa: CASGWTGDTEAFF
abundance: -; j_gene: TRBJ2-2; v_gene: TRBV11-3; d_gene: -; CDR3nt: TGTGCCAGCAGCCGACCGGGGGTTCACACCGGGGAGCTGTTTTTT; CDR3aa: CASSRPGVHTGELFF
abundance: -; j_gene: TRBJ1-2; v_gene: TRBV19; d_gene: -; CDR3nt: TGTGCCAGTACCCCTGATCCTGGGAGGAACTATGGCTACACCTTC; CDR3aa: CASTPDPGRNYGYTF
abundance: -; j_gene: TRBJ1-5; v_gene: TRBV28; d_gene: -; CDR3nt: TGTGCCAGTACGGAGGGTCATCAGCCCCAGCATTTT; CDR3aa: CASTEGHQPQHF
abundance: -; j_gene: TRBJ1-1; v_gene: TRBV7-9; d_gene: -; CDR3nt: TGTGCCAGCAGTCAAGGTTACACTGAAGCTTTCTTT; CDR3aa: CASSQGYTEAFF
abundance: -; j_gene: TRBJ1-6; v_gene: TRBV28; d_gene: TRBD1; CDR3nt: TGTGCCAGCAGAGGGGGACAGGGGAATTCACCCCTCCACTTT; CDR3aa: CASRGGQGNSPLHF
abundance: -; j_gene: TRBJ1-6; v_gene: TRBV7-3; d_gene: TRBD1; CDR3nt: TGTGCCAGCAGCTTACGCGCCAGGGGGCTTGATTCACCCCTCCACTTT; CDR3aa: CASSLRARGLDSPLHF
abundance: -; j_gene: TRBJ2-7; v_gene: TRBV19; d_gene: -; CDR3nt: TGTGCCAGTAGTATAGATCGTGGGGTTAACTACGAGCAGTACTTC; CDR3aa: CASSIDRGVNYEQYF
abundance: -; j_gene: TRBJ1-2; v_gene: TRBV12-3/TRBV12-4; d_gene: -; CDR3nt: TGTGCCAGCGGCTATGGCTACACCTTC; CDR3aa: CASGYGYTF
abundance: -; j_gene: TRBJ1-1; v_gene: TRBV28; d_gene: -; CDR3nt: TGTGCCAGCAGTCGGATTGAAGCTTTCTTT; CDR3aa: CASSRIEAFF
abundance: few; j_gene: TRBJ1-1; v_gene: TRBV5-1; d_gene: -; CDR3nt: TGCGCCAGCAGCTTTTATCAGGGAATGAACACTGAAGCTTTCTTT; CDR3aa: CASSFYQGMNTEAFF
abundance: -; j_gene: TRBJ1-2; v_gene: TRBV6-6; d_gene: -; CDR3nt: TGTGCCAGCAGTTACTCGGAGGGGCGGTATGGCTACACCTTC; CDR3aa: CASSYSEGRYGYTF
abundance: -; j_gene: TRBJ1-3; v_gene: TRBV18; d_gene: -; CDR3nt: TGTGCCAGCTCACAGATAACCGGAAACACCATATATTTT; CDR3aa: CASSQITGNTIYF
abundance: few; j_gene: TRBJ2-1; v_gene: TRBV7-2; d_gene: -; CDR3nt: TGTGCCAGCAGCTTAGCCCGGAGCTCCTACAATGAGCAGTTCTTC; CDR3aa: CASSLARSSYNEQFF
abundance: -; j_gene: TRBJ1-1; v_gene: TRBV2; d_gene: -; CDR3nt: TGTGCCAGCAGTGGAGCGGGGAACACTGAAGCTTTCTTT; CDR3aa: CASSGAGNTEAFF
abundance: -; j_gene: TRBJ2-1; v_gene: TRBV24-1; d_gene: TRBD2; CDR3nt: TGTGCCACCAGTGATTTGTCCCCCGGCGGGACTAGCTTCAATGAGCAGTTCTTC; CDR3aa: CATSDLSPGGTSFNEQFF
abundance: -; j_gene: TRBJ2-5; v_gene: TRBV5-1; d_gene: -; CDR3nt: TGCGCCAGCAGCCTGGGCTTCTTAGGAGGGCGAGAGACCCAGTACTTC; CDR3aa: CASSLGFLGGRETQYF
abundance: -; j_gene: TRBJ2-7; v_gene: TRBV5-4; d_gene: -; CDR3nt: TGTGCCAGCAGCTTGTTCTCTCTAATGGGGGGACGTCCCTACGAGCAGTACTTC; CDR3aa: CASSLFSLMGGRPYEQYF
abundance: -; j_gene: TRBJ1-1; v_gene: TRBV18; d_gene: TRBD1; CDR3nt: TGTGCCAGCTCACCGGGACAGAGAGAGACTGAAGCTTTCTTT; CDR3aa: CASSPGQRETEAFF
abundance: -; j_gene: TRBJ1-5; v_gene: TRBV6-6; d_gene: TRBD1; CDR3nt: TGTGCCAGCAGGTTCCGGACAGGGGACCCCCAGCATTTT; CDR3aa: CASRFRTGDPQHF
abundance: -; j_gene: TRBJ2-2; v_gene: TRBV19; d_gene: TRBD2; CDR3nt: TGTGCCAGTAGTCCAGGACTAGCGGGAGTGACCGGGGAGCTGTTTTTT; CDR3aa: CASSPGLAGVTGELFF